The rows below give T cell receptor beta chains drawn from one sample of a study of Graves' ophthalmopathy and Graves' hyperthyroidism. TCRdb redid the calling of the multiplex PCR reads with MiXCR, one entry per CDR3 protein. The sample lists roughly 610,000 distinct CDR3 sequences; about 24% were seen once. Material for sequencing was peripheral blood. Receptors were obtained from a woman under 30 with stable Graves' hyperthyroidism. Some clones in this sample may be carry-over from other donors' samples. CDR3s leave out the opening cysteine and the closing phenylalanine or tryptophan.

v_call	j_call	cdr3_aa
TRBV28	TRBJ1-2	ASTNRVYGYT
TRBV28	TRBJ2-5	ASGQLGTGETQY
TRBV11-2	TRBJ1-2	ASSLVDRGRNRMAGYT
TRBV4-2	TRBJ1-2	ASSQEQGTNYGYT
TRBV15	TRBJ1-1	ATSREWEVGTEAF
TRBV6-5	TRBJ1-1	ASSYESYRGTEAF
TRBV15	TRBJ2-2	ATSRVGGGELF
TRBV7-2	TRBJ1-6	ASSLGTDSPLH
TRBV4-2	TRBJ2-7	ASSQDRGLAGGYEQY
TRBV10-1	TRBJ2-7	ASSESRGPESSYEQY
TRBV20-1	TRBJ1-6	SARFPPALSYNSPLH
TRBV7-8	TRBJ2-7	ASSLGGSVGGTRYEQY
TRBV12-3/TRBV12-4	TRBJ1-2	ASSLGTASYGYT
TRBV5-6	TRBJ2-7	ASSSQDRVSYEQY
TRBV11-2	TRBJ2-7	ASSSPGTVDYEQY
TRBV20-1	TRBJ2-7	SARYQGVYEQY
TRBV11-3	TRBJ1-1	ASSYHLGTEAF
TRBV11-2	TRBJ1-5	ASSLGLGSNQPQH
TRBV7-3	TRBJ1-1	ASSLRSVLNTEAF
TRBV10-3	TRBJ2-7	AISPGQGRFEQY
TRBV6-4	TRBJ2-7	ASRPMGRGSLYGEQY
TRBV28	TRBJ1-2	ASRGQGREGYT
TRBV10-3	TRBJ2-5	AISDPAWETQY
TRBV11-2	TRBJ1-2	ASSLQGVANYGYT
TRBV3-1	TRBJ2-2	ASRPGLAGDRGTGELF
TRBV3-1	TRBJ1-1	ASSQDVRGGMAEAF
TRBV7-2	TRBJ2-7	ASSPPMTWEQY
TRBV11-2	TRBJ1-1	ASSLWYTDTEAF
TRBV7-8	TRBJ1-1	ASSLSHPNTEAF
TRBV11-2	TRBJ2-7	ASSSRRINYEQY
TRBV28	TRBJ1-5	ASSFTGGASQPQH
TRBV7-9	TRBJ1-2	ASSLIGSGHYGYT
TRBV5-1	TRBJ1-5	ASSQGVGQPQH
TRBV3-1	TRBJ2-2	ASSQEGGTGELF
TRBV7-9	TRBJ1-2	ASSLGTSNYGYT
TRBV27	TRBJ1-2	ASSRPQGEGYT
TRBV6-2/TRBV6-3	TRBJ2-6	ASSYRPTGFSGANVLT
TRBV9	TRBJ2-7	ASSPDAGAFSGEQY
TRBV6-1	TRBJ2-7	ASTSGGGTYEQY
TRBV6-1	TRBJ1-5	AGSELRGDQPQH
TRBV6-2/TRBV6-3	TRBJ2-5	ASSYNRLDQETQY
TRBV12-3/TRBV12-4	TRBJ1-6	ASSFGGGYNSPLH
TRBV7-3	TRBJ2-5	ASSLSWAAGQETQY
TRBV20-1	TRBJ2-7	SAGETGGVYEQY
TRBV3-1	TRBJ1-1	ASSHDQNTEAF
TRBV28	TRBJ1-2	ASIQGANYGYT
TRBV6-1	TRBJ1-5	ASVGQGRNQPQH
TRBV12-3/TRBV12-4	TRBJ2-2	ASSLRDNANTGELF
TRBV6-5	TRBJ1-1	ASSFIQGPRTEAF
TRBV20-1	TRBJ2-7	SADKLAPYEQY
TRBV7-8	TRBJ2-5	ASSFVGGGETQY
TRBV29-1	TRBJ2-7	SVEDLDREDSYEQY
TRBV15	TRBJ2-2	ATSRGKDLKFTGELF